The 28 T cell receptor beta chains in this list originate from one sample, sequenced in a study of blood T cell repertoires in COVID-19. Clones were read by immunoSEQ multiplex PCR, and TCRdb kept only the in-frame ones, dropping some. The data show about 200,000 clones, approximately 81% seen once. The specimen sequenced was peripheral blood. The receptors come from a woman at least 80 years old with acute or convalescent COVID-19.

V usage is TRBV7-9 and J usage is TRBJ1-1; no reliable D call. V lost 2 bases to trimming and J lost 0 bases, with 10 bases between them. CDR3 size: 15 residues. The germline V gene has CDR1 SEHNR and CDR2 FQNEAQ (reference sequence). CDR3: CASSLYGEVNTEAFF. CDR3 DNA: TGTGCCAGCAGCTTATATGGGGAGGTGAACACTGAAGCTTTCTTT.

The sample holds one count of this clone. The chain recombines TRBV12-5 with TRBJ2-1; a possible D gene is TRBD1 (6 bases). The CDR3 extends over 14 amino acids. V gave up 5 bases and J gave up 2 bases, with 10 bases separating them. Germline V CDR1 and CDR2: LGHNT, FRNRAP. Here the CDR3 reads CASGPWTAYNEQFF. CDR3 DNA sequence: TGTGCTAGTGGTCCTTGGACAGCCTACAATGAGCAGTTCTTC. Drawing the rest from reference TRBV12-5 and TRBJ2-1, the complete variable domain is DARVTQTPRHKVTEMGQEVTMRCQPILGHNTVFWYRQTMMQGLELLAYFRNRAPLDDSGMPKDRFSAEMPDATLATLKIQPSEPRDSAVYFCASGPWTAYNEQFFGPGTRLTVL.

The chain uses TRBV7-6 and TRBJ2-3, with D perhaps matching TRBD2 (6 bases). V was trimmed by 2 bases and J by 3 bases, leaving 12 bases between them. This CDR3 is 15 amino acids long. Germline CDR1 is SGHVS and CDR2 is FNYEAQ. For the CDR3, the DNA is TGTGCCAGCAGCTTAACGGTAGGAGGGACAGATACGCAGTATTTT. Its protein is CASSLTVGGTDTQYF.

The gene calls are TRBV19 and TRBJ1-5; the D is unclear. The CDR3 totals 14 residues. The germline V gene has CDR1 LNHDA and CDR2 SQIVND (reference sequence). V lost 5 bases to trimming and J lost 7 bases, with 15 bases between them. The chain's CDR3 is CASSATREDQPQHF. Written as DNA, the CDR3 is TGTGCCAGTAGTGCCACCCGGGAAGACCAGCCCCAGCATTTT.

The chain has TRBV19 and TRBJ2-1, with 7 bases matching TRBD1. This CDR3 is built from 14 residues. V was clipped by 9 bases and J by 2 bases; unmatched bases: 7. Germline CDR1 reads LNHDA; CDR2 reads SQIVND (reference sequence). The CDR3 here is CASRTGWAYNEQFF. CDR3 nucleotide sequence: TGTGCCAGCAGGACAGGCTGGGCCTACAATGAGCAGTTCTTC. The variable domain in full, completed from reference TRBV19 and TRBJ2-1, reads DGGITQSPKYLFRKEGQNVTLSCEQNLNHDAMYWYRQDPGQGLRLIYYSQIVNDFQKGDIAEGYSVSREKKESFPLTVTSAQKNPTAFYLCASRTGWAYNEQFFGPGTRLTVL.

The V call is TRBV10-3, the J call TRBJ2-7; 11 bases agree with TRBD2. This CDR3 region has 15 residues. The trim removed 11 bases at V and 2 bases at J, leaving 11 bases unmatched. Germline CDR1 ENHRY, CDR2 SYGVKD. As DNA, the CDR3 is TGTGCCGCCCAAGAGCCGGGACTAGCGGCCTACGAGCAGTACTTC. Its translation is CAAQEPGLAAYEQYF.

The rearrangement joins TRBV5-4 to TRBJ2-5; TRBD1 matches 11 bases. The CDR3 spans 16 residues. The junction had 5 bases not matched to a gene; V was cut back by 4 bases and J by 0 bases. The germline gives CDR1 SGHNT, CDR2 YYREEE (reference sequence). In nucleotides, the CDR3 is TGTGCCAGCAGCACCCGGGACAGGGGGGACCAAGAGACCCAGTACTTC. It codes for CASSTRDRGDQETQYF.

The CDR3 DNA sequence: TGTGCCAGCAGCCAAGGGGTGGGACTAAGAGATACGCAGTATTTT. It specifies CASSQGVGLRDTQYF. The V call is TRBV14, the J call TRBJ2-3; 7 bases are shared with TRBD2. This CDR3 is built from 15 residues. The junction had 6 bases not matched to a gene; V was cut back by 1 base and J by 5 bases. CDR1 SGHDN and CDR2 FVKESK come from the germline V gene.

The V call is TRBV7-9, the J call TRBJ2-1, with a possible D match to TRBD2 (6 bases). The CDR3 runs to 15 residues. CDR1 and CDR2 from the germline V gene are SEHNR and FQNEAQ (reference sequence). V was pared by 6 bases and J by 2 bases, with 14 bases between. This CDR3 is CASRLRESTYNEQFF. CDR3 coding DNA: TGTGCCAGCAGACTCCGGGAGTCTACCTACAATGAGCAGTTCTTC.

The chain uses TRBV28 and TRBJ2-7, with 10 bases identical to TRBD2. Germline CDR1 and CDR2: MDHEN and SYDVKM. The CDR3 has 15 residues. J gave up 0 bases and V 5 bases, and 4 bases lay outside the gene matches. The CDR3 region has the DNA TGTGCCAGCAGTGCAAGACTAGCGGGCTCCTACGAGCAGTACTTC. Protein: CASSARLAGSYEQYF.

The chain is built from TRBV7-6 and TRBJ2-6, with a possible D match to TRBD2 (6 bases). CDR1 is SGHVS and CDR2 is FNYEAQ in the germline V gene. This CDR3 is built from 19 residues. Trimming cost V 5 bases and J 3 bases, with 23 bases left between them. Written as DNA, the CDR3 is TGTGCCAGCAGCGGTGGACTCGGGACTGCCCTAGGTGGGGCCAACGTCCTGACTTTC. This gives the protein CASSGGLGTALGGANVLTF.

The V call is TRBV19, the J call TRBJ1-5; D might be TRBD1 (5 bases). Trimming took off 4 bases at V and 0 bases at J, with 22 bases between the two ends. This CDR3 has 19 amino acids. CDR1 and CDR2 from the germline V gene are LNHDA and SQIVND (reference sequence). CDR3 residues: CASSTPGDRGLLSNQPQHF. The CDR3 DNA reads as TGTGCCAGTAGTACCCCCGGTGATAGGGGCCTGCTTAGCAATCAGCCCCAGCATTTT. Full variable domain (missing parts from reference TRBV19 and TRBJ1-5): DGGITQSPKYLFRKEGQNVTLSCEQNLNHDAMYWYRQDPGQGLRLIYYSQIVNDFQKGDIAEGYSVSREKKESFPLTVTSAQKNPTAFYLCASSTPGDRGLLSNQPQHFGDGTRLSIL.

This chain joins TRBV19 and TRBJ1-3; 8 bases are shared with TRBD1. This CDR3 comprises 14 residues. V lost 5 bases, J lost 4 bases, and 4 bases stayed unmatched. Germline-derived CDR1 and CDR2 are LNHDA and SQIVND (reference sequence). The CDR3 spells CASSRDRGGNTIYF. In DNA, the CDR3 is TGTGCCAGTAGTCGTGACAGGGGAGGAAACACCATATATTTT. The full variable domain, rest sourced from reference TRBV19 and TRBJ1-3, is DGGITQSPKYLFRKEGQNVTLSCEQNLNHDAMYWYRQDPGQGLRLIYYSQIVNDFQKGDIAEGYSVSREKKESFPLTVTSAQKNPTAFYLCASSRDRGGNTIYFGEGSWLTVV.

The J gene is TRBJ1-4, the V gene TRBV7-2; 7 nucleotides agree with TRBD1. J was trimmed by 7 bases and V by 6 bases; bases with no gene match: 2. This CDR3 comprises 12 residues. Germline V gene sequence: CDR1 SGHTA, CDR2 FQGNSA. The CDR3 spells CASSYRGEKLFF. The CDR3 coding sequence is TGTGCCAGCAGTTACAGGGGTGAAAAACTGTTTTTT. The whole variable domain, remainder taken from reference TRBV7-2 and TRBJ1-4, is GAGVSQSPSNKVTEKGKDVELRCDPISGHTALYWYRQSLGQGLEFLIYFQGNSAPDKSGLPSDRFSAERTGGSVSTLTIQRTQQEDSAVYLCASSYRGEKLFFGSGTQLSVL.

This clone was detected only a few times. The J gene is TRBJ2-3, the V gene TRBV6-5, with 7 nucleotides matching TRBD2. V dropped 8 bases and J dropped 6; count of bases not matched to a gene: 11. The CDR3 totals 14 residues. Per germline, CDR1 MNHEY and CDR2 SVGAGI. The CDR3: CASSPIQGGDTQYF. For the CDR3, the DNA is TGTGCCAGCTCCCCTATCCAGGGAGGGGATACGCAGTATTTT.

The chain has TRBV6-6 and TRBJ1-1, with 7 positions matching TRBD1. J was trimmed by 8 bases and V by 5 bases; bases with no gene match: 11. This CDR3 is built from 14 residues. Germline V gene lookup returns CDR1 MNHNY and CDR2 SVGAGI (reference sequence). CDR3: CASSPGQAYSEAFF. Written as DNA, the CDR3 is TGTGCCAGCAGTCCCGGACAGGCCTACTCGGAAGCTTTCTTT.

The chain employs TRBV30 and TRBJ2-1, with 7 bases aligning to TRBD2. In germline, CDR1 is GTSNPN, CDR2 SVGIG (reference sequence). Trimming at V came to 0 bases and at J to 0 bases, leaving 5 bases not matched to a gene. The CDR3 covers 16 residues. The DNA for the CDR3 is TGTGCCTGGAGTGTACAGCGGGGACTCTCCTACAATGAGCAGTTCTTC. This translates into CAWSVQRGLSYNEQFF.

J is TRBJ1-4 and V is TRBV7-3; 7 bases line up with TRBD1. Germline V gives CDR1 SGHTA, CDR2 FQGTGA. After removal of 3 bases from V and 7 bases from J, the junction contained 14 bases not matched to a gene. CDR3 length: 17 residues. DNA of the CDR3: TGTGCCAGCAGCTTGTCATTAGGGACAGCGGGGGGTGAAAAACTGTTTTTT. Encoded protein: CASSLSLGTAGGEKLFF.

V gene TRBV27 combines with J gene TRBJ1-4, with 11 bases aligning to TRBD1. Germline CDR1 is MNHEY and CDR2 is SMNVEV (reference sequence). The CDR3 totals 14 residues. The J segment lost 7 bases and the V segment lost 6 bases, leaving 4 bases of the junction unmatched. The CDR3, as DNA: TGTGCCAGCAGAAGCGGGACAGGGGGTGAAAAACTGTTTTTT. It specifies CASRSGTGGEKLFF. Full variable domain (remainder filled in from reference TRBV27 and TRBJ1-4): EAQVTQNPRYLITVTGKKLTVTCSQNMNHEYMSWYRQDPGLGLRQIYYSMNVEVTDKGDVPEGYKVSRKEKRNFPLILESPSPNQTSLYFCASRSGTGGEKLFFGSGTQLSVL.

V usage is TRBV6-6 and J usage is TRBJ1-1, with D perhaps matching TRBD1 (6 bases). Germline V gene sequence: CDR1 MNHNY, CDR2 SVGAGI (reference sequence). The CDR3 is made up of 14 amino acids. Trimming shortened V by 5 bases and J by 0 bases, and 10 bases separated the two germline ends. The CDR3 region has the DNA TGTGCCAGCAGTATCGGGACACTGAACACTGAAGCTTTCTTT. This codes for CASSIGTLNTEAFF.

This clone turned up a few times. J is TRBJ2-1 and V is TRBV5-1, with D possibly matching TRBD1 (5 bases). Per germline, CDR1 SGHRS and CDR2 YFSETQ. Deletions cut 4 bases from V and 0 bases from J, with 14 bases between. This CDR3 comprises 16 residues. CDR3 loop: CASSPLGRGSYNEQFF. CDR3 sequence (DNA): TGCGCCAGCAGCCCCCTCGGTAGGGGCTCCTACAATGAGCAGTTCTTC.

The chain's CDR3 is CAISGTSLYEQYF. DNA for the CDR3: TGTGCCATCAGCGGGACATCTCTTTACGAGCAGTACTTC. The chain couples TRBV10-3 to TRBJ2-7; tentative D call: TRBD1 (6 bases). V gave up 6 bases and J gave up 4 bases, with 13 bases separating them. Germline CDR1 is ENHRY and CDR2 is SYGVKD. CDR3 length: 13 residues.

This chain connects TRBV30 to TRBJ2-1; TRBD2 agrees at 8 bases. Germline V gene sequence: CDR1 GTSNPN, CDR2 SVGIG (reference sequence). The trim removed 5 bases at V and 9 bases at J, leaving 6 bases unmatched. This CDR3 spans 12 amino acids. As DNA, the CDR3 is TGTGCCTGGGCAGCGGGAGTTGGTGAGCAGTTCTTC. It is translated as CAWAAGVGEQFF.

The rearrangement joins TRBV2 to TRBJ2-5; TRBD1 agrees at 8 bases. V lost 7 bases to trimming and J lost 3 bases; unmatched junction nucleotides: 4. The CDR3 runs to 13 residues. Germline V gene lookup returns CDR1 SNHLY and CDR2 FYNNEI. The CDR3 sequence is CASIADREETQYF. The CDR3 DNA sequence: TGTGCCAGCATCGCGGACAGGGAAGAGACCCAGTACTTC.

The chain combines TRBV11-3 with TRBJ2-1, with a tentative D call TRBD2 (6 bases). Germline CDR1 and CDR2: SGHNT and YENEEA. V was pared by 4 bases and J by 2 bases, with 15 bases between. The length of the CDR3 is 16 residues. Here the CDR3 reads CASSSSPGVPYNEQFF. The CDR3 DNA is TGTGCCAGCAGCTCATCCCCGGGAGTCCCCTACAATGAGCAGTTCTTC.

CDR3 protein: CASSELLGRTSTDTQYF. CDR3 coding DNA: TGTGCCAGCAGTGAACTTTTAGGGAGAACTAGCACAGATACGCAGTATTTT. The V and J genes are TRBV6-1 and TRBJ2-3, with D perhaps matching TRBD2 (5 bases). The CDR3 spans 17 residues. V was pared by 2 bases and J by 0 bases, with 15 bases between. The germline V gene encodes CDR1 MNHNS and CDR2 SASEGT.

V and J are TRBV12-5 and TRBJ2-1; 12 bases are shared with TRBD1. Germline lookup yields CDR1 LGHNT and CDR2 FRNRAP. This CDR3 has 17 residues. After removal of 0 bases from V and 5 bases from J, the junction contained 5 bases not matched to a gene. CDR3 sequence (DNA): TGTGCTAGTGGTTTGGTAGCCGGGACAGGGGGCCACAATGAGCAGTTCTTC. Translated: CASGLVAGTGGHNEQFF.

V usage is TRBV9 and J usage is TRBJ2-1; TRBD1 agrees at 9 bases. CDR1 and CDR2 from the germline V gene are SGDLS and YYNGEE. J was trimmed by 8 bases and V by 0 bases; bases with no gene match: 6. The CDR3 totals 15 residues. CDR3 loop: CASSVAGQGSYEQFF. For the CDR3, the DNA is TGTGCCAGCAGCGTAGCAGGACAGGGGAGCTATGAGCAGTTCTTC.